The source of this TCR beta chain is a study of T cells in localized non-small cell lung cancer. Profiling relied on immunoSEQ multiplex PCR, and the TCRdb table lists in-frame clones only, not all of them. Seen here are 3,500 to 4,500 clones, approximately 25% observed once, and the top ten hold 6% to 9%. On this clone: Its target is unknown.

Germline V gene sequence: CDR1 SGDLS, CDR2 YYNGEE. CDR3 length: 14 amino acids. Trimming left V 1 base short and J 2 bases short, with 9 bases between. Whole-study findings and limits: Clonality peaked in uninvolved adjacent lung rather than tumor.

This material consisted of lung tumor tissue, taken before any cancer treatment. The source of this sequence is a woman between 35 and 75 years old with stage I lung adenocarcinoma. This sequence joins TRBV9 and TRBJ1-1; the D is unclear. The CDR3 DNA reads TGTGCCAGCAGCGTAAAATGGGGTAACACTGAAGCTTTCTTT. It specifies CASSVKWGNTEAFF.